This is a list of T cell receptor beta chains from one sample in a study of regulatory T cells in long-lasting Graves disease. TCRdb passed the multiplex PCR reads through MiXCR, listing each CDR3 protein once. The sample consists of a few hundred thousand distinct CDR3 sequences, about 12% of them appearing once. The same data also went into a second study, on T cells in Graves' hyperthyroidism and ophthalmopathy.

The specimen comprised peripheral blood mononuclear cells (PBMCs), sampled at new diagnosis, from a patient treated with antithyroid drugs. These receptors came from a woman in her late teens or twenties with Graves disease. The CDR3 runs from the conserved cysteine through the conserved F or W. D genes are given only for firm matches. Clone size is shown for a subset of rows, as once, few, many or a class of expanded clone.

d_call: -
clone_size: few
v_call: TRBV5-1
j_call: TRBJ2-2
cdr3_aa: CASSLGASTTNTGELFF
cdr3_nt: TGCGCCAGCAGCTTGGGAGCTTCGACAACTAACACCGGGGAGCTGTTTTTT

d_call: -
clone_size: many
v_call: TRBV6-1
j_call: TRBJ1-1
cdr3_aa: CASNQGLSAEAFF
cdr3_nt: TGTGCCAGCAACCAGGGGCTGAGCGCTGAAGCTTTCTTT

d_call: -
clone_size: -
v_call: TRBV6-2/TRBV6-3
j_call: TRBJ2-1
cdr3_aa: CASSEMLDISYNEQFF
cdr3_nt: TGTGCCAGCAGTGAAATGTTGGACATCTCCTACAATGAGCAGTTCTTC

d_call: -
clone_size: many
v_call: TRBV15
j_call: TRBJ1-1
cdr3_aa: CATSRVLGQNTEAFF
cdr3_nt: TGTGCCACCAGCAGAGTTTTGGGACAGAACACTGAAGCTTTCTTT

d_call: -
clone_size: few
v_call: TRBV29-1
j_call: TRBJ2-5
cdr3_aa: CSVEVIRWRGAQYF
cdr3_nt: TGCAGCGTTGAAGTAATCCGGTGGAGAGGGGCCCAGTACTTC

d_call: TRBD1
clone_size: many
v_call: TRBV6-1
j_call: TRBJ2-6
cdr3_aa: CASSDRAGANVLTF
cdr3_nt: TGTGCCAGCAGCGACAGGGCTGGGGCCAACGTCCTGACTTTC

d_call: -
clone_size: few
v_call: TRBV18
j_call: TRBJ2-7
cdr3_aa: CASSLPAGPYEQYF
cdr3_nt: TGTGCCAGCTCACTTCCGGCAGGTCCCTACGAGCAGTACTTC

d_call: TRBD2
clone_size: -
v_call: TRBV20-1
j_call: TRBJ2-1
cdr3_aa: CSGGADEQFF
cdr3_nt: TGTAGCGGGGGGGCCGATGAGCAGTTCTTC

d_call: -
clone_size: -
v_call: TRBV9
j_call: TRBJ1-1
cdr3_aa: CASTQTSQGAEAFF
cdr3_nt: TGTGCCAGCACCCAGACGTCACAGGGTGCTGAAGCTTTCTTT

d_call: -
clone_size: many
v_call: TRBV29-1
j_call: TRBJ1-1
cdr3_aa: CSVTRGRQMNTEAFF
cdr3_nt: TGCAGCGTCACGAGAGGCAGACAGATGAACACTGAAGCTTTCTTT

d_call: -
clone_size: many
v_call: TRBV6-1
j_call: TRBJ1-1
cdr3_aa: CASSELLESFEAFF
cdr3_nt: TGTGCCAGCAGTGAACTCCTGGAAAGTTTTGAAGCTTTCTTT

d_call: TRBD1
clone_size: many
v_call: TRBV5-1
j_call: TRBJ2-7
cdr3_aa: CASSPAPRDRAYEQYF
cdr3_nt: TGCGCCAGCAGCCCAGCCCCCCGGGACAGGGCCTACGAGCAGTACTTC

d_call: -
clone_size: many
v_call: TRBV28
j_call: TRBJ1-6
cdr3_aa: CASSFDNSPLHF
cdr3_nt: TGTGCCAGCAGTTTTGACAATTCACCCCTCCACTTT

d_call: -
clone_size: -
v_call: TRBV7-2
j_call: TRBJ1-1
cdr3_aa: CASSRGGTTEAFF
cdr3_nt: TGTGCCAGCAGCCGGGGGGGCACCACTGAAGCTTTCTTT

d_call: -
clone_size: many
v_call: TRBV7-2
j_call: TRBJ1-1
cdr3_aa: CASSEVSRAAFF
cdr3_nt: TGTGCCAGCAGCGAAGTATCAAGGGCGGCTTTCTTT

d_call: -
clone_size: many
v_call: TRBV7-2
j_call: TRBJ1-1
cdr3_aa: CASNWRINTEAFF
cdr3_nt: TGTGCCAGCAATTGGAGGATAAACACTGAAGCTTTCTTT

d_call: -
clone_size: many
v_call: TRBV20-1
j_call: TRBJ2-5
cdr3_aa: CSASGINQETQYF
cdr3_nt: TGCAGTGCTAGTGGTATAAACCAAGAGACCCAGTACTTC

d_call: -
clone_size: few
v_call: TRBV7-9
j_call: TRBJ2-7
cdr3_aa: CASSFETRPGPYEQYF
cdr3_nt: TGTGCCAGCAGCTTTGAGACCCGACCGGGCCCCTACGAGCAGTACTTC

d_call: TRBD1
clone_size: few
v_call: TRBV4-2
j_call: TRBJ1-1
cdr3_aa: CASSHLATGKSGKTEAFF
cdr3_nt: TGTGCCAGCAGCCACTTAGCGACAGGGAAATCGGGAAAGACTGAAGCTTTCTTT

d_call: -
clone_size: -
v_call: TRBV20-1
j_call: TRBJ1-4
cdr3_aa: CSAIDRGPDASTNEKLFF
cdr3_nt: TGCAGTGCTATAGATCGGGGCCCCGACGCATCAACTAATGAAAAACTGTTTTTT

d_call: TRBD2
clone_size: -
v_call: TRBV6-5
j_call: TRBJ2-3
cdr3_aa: CASSYRGTSGGVTDTQYF
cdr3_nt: TGTGCCAGCAGTTACCGTGGGACTAGCGGGGGGGTCACGGATACGCAGTATTTT

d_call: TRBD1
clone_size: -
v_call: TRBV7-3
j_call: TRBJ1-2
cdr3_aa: CASSFSGTGYGYTF
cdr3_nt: TGTGCCAGCAGCTTCTCCGGGACAGGGTATGGCTACACCTTC

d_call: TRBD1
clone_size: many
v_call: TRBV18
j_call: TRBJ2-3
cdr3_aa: CASSRDSASTDTQYF
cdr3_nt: TGTGCCAGCTCAAGGGACAGCGCTAGCACAGATACGCAGTATTTT

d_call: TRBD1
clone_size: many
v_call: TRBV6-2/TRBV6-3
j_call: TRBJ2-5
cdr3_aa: CASTLTGLETQYF
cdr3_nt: TGTGCCAGCACCCTGACAGGGTTGGAGACCCAGTACTTC